This T cell receptor (beta chain) was identified in a study of blood T cell repertoires in COVID-19. Per the germline V gene, CDR1 is MNHNY and CDR2 is SVGAGI (reference sequence). CDR3 length: 15 amino acids. V shed 4 bases, J shed 5 bases, and the junction held 9 bases outside the gene matches. The assay was immunoSEQ multiplex PCR, and TCRdb's table has in-frame clones only and misses some. The sample contains some 150,000 clones, approximately 80% of which appear only once. J is TRBJ2-5 and V is TRBV6-6, with 8 bases lining up with TRBD2. The sequenced sample consisted of peripheral blood. The sequence derives from a human donor in a cohort sampled during active COVID-19. The CDR3 loop reads CASSSTTTSAETQYF. The CDR3 DNA follows: TGTGCCAGCAGTTCCACCACGACTAGCGCGGAGACCCAGTACTTC.